The rows below give T cell receptor beta chains drawn from one sample of a study of shared clonotypes between healthy human individuals. Clones were read by immunoSEQ multiplex PCR, and TCRdb kept only the in-frame ones, dropping some. The sample consists of roughly 1 million clones, approximately 80% of them appearing once. The sequenced sample consisted of memory CD4+ T cells from PBMCs. The receptors come from a man between 18 and 35 years old in good health. Some clones in this sample may be carry-over from other donors' samples. CDR3s include the opening cysteine and the closing phenylalanine or tryptophan. Each record gives: clone size, D gene, J gene, V gene, CDR3 protein, CDR3 DNA. The D gene is left open where the match is weak. Part of the rows lack a size; the others show once, few, many or a class for expanded clones.

>many|.|TRBJ2-4|TRBV27
CASRDITSKNIQYF
TGTGCCAGCAGGGATATCACTTCCAAAAACATTCAGTACTTC
>.|TRBD1|TRBJ2-7|TRBV28
CASSSGQSYEQYF
TGTGCCAGCAGTTCGGGACAGAGCTACGAGCAGTACTTC
>.|TRBD1|TRBJ2-5|TRBV10-3
CATSDREETQYF
TGTGCCACCTCGGACAGGGAAGAGACCCAGTACTTC
>.|.|TRBJ2-6|TRBV7-2
CASSRDRRPSGANVLTF
TGTGCCAGCAGCCGAGACCGGAGACCCTCTGGGGCCAACGTCCTGACTTTC
>once|.|TRBJ1-1|TRBV18
CASSPGLDTEAFF
TGTGCCAGCTCACCAGGGTTGGATACTGAAGCTTTCTTT
>.|.|TRBJ1-2|TRBV28
CASRGLSNYGYTF
TGTGCCAGCAGAGGACTGAGTAACTATGGCTACACCTTC
>.|.|TRBJ2-7|TRBV15
CATAGPGQGGYEQYF
TGTGCCACCGCCGGGCCTGGACAGGGAGGGTACGAGCAGTACTTC
>.|TRBD2|TRBJ2-3|TRBV10-3
CAISEGLAGFTDTQYF
TGTGCCATCAGTGAGGGACTAGCGGGTTTCACAGATACGCAGTATTTT
>.|.|TRBJ2-7|TRBV2
CASSPDAFSYEQYF
TGTGCCAGCAGCCCGGACGCTTTCTCCTACGAGCAGTACTTC
>.|.|TRBJ2-4|TRBV11-2
CASSLRGTGQYF
TGTGCCAGCAGCTTAAGGGGAACGGGTCAGTACTTC
>few|.|TRBJ1-1|TRBV7-9
CASSTGQNTEAFF
TGTGCCAGCAGCACGGGACAGAACACTGAAGCTTTCTTT
>.|.|TRBJ2-7|TRBV28
CAMSEQYF
TGTGCCATGTCCGAGCAGTACTTC
>few|TRBD1|TRBJ1-2|TRBV5-1
CASSYSGDSYGYTF
TGCGCCAGCAGCTATTCCGGGGACAGTTATGGCTACACCTTC
>.|.|TRBJ1-5|TRBV7-2
CASSGKARGIEPQHF
TGTGCCAGCAGCGGTAAGGCGAGAGGAATTGAGCCCCAGCATTTT
>.|TRBD1|TRBJ1-5|TRBV10-1
CASRPTGPIPPSNQPQHF
TGCGCCAGCAGACCGACAGGGCCGATTCCCCCCAGCAATCAGCCCCAGCATTTT
>.|TRBD1|TRBJ2-3|TRBV19
CASSIGRDRGTDTQYF
TGTGCCAGTAGTATAGGGAGGGACAGGGGCACAGATACGCAGTATTTT
>.|.|TRBJ2-1|TRBV6-1
CASSEVVGSGPYNEQFF
TGTGCCAGCAGTGAAGTCGTGGGGTCCGGCCCCTACAATGAGCAGTTCTTC
>.|.|TRBJ2-5|TRBV7-2
CASSSQRETQYF
TGTGCCAGCAGCTCGCAGCGGGAGACCCAGTACTTC
>.|TRBD2|TRBJ2-1|TRBV9
CASSVTGTSGYNEQFF
TGTGCCAGCAGCGTTACCGGGACTAGCGGCTACAATGAGCAGTTCTTC
>.|TRBD1|TRBJ1-1|TRBV7-8
CASSLGTGGRRDTEAFF
TGTGCCAGCAGCTTGGGAACAGGGGGCCGTAGGGACACTGAAGCTTTCTTT
>.|.|TRBJ2-3|TRBV4-2
CASSQRGPTDTQYF
TGTGCCAGCAGCCAGAGGGGTCCCACAGATACGCAGTATTTT
>.|TRBD2|TRBJ2-3|TRBV19
CASSPPLSSGRTDTQYF
TGTGCCAGTAGTCCCCCCCTGAGTAGCGGGAGAACAGATACGCAGTATTTT